These 22 T cell receptor beta chains share one sample of origin, sequenced in a study of control samples from healthy donors and cancer patients. Libraries were prepared by immunoSEQ multiplex PCR; TCRdb keeps only in-frame clonotypes and omits some of them. The sample carries tens of thousands of clones, less than 95% recorded once. Sample: blood. These TCRs come from a man in his thirties or forties in good health.

V usage is TRBV19 and J usage is TRBJ2-5, with D possibly being TRBD2 (5 bases). This CDR3 has 15 residues. Germline lookup yields CDR1 LNHDA and CDR2 SQIVND (reference sequence). Trimming took 6 bases from V and 5 from J, leaving 19 bases between them. The CDR3, as DNA: TGTGCCAGTAGCACCCCCGGGGTCGCCAGGGAGACCCAGTACTTC. This encodes CASSTPGVARETQYF.

The V call is TRBV24-1, the J call TRBJ1-1; D is undetermined. CDR1 and CDR2 from the germline V gene are KGHDR and SFDVKD. Trimming left V 12 bases short and J 7 bases short, with 11 bases between. This CDR3 comprises 10 residues. The CDR3 spells CASPPGEAFF. Here the CDR3 DNA reads TGTGCCTCCCCCCCGGGTGAAGCTTTCTTT.

V is TRBV2 and J is TRBJ1-6; D unclear. CDR1 is SNHLY, CDR2 FYNNEI, per germline. V dropped 3 bases and J dropped 10 bases, with 13 bases sitting between them. The CDR3 loop spans 14 amino acids. CDR3: CASSDLRGTSPLHF. The CDR3 bases are TGTGCCAGCAGTGATTTACGGGGTACATCACCCCTCCACTTT.

This chain connects TRBV6-1 to TRBJ2-3; TRBD1 matches at 7 bases. This CDR3 has 14 amino acids. V dropped 3 bases and J dropped 2; count of bases not matched to a gene: 2. Germline assignment: CDR1 MNHNS and CDR2 SASEGT. The CDR3 bases are TGTGCCAGCAGTGAGGACAGGCCCACAGATACGCAGTATTTT. It yields the protein CASSEDRPTDTQYF.

The rearrangement joins TRBV5-6 to TRBJ2-7; D perhaps matches TRBD2 (7 bases). The CDR3 length is 16 residues. Germline CDR1 reads SGHDT; CDR2 reads YYEEEE. Trimming shortened V by 4 bases and J by 0 bases, and 17 bases separated the two germline ends. As DNA, the CDR3 is TGTGCCAGCAGCGGGGGGGCAGCCCGGAGCTCCTACGAGCAGTACTTC. It codes for CASSGGAARSSYEQYF.

As to this clone: This sample also contains other DNA sequences that code for the same CDR3. The genes are TRBV5-1 and TRBJ1-2; a weak D match, TRBD1 (5 bases). The CDR3 length is 12 residues. Per germline, CDR1 SGHRS and CDR2 YFSETQ. V was shortened by 4 bases and J by 3 bases, with 7 bases between the two germline ends. The CDR3 sequence is CASSRGDYGYTF. The CDR3 bases are TGCGCCAGCAGCCGGGGCGACTATGGCTACACCTTC.

The chain joins TRBV30 to TRBJ1-1; tentative D call: TRBD1 (5 bases). From germline, CDR1 is GTSNPN and CDR2 SVGIG (reference sequence). Trimming took off 7 bases at V and 1 base at J, with 13 bases between the two ends. The CDR3 consists of 13 residues. The chain's CDR3 is CASGRRANTEAFF. CDR3 DNA sequence: TGTGCCTCAGGGCGCAGGGCGAACACTGAAGCTTTCTTT.

With respect to this clone: At one of its ends the junction is not consistent with the germline gene, which may arise from a read error. The chain links TRBV5-4 to TRBJ2-7, with 8 bases aligning to TRBD1. Germline lookup yields CDR1 SGHNT and CDR2 YYREEE (reference sequence). The length of the CDR3 is 14 residues. This chain's CDR3 is CTSSARQGSYEQYF. CDR3 nucleotides: TGTACCAGCAGCGCAAGACAGGGGAGCTACGAGCAGTACTTC.

The chain uses TRBV29-1 and TRBJ2-5; no reliable D call. V was pared by 0 bases and J by 5 bases, with 10 bases between. Looked up from germline, CDR1 is SQVTM and CDR2 is ANQGSEA. The CDR3 extends over 13 amino acids. The CDR3 is CSVEDRELETQYF. The CDR3 DNA reads as TGCAGCGTTGAAGATCGAGAGTTGGAGACCCAGTACTTC.

This clone showed up just once. The V gene is TRBV28, the J gene TRBJ1-1, with TRBD1 as a possible D gene (6 bases). This CDR3 has 15 residues. Germline values: CDR1 MDHEN, CDR2 SYDVKM. Trimming shortened V by 5 bases and J by 0 bases, and 13 bases separated the two germline ends. In nucleotides, the CDR3 is TGTGCCAGCAGTCCGCACAGGGATCTGAACACTGAAGCTTTCTTT. Its translation: CASSPHRDLNTEAFF.

This chain uses TRBV28 with TRBJ2-5; D perhaps matches TRBD1 (5 bases). CDR3 length equals 15 residues. CDR1 and CDR2 (germline): MDHEN, SYDVKM. Between the trimmed V and J ends, which lost 8 bases and 2 bases, there was a span of 18 bases. The CDR3 loop is CASGRVQAGQETQYF. The CDR3 bases are TGTGCCAGCGGACGAGTGCAGGCAGGGCAAGAGACCCAGTACTTC.

The chain carries TRBV14 and TRBJ2-7, with TRBD2 matching 9 bases. Germline V gene lookup returns CDR1 SGHDN and CDR2 FVKESK. The ends lost 0 bases at V and 6 bases at J; junction bases unmatched: 9. The CDR3 consists of 16 residues. The CDR3 is CASSQDPSGTVGEQYF. The CDR3 DNA sequence: TGTGCCAGCAGCCAAGATCCTAGCGGGACAGTTGGCGAGCAGTACTTC.

The chain has TRBV5-1 and TRBJ1-1; 9 bases agree with TRBD1. The germline V gene encodes CDR1 SGHRS and CDR2 YFSETQ. The CDR3 consists of 16 residues. V shed 4 bases and J 3 bases; nucleotides not matched to a gene: 10. CDR3 amino acids: CASSIIGRTGDTEAFF. In nucleotides, the CDR3 is TGCGCCAGCAGCATCATAGGACGGACAGGGGACACTGAAGCTTTCTTT.

The chain uses TRBV12-5 and TRBJ1-6; D might be TRBD1 (6 bases). V was trimmed by 5 bases and J by 0 bases, leaving 23 bases between them. CDR1 and CDR2 from the germline V gene are LGHNT and FRNRAP. The CDR3 is 20 amino acids. Written as DNA, the CDR3 is TGTGCTAGTGGTACCCGAACAGGGCCGCATGCTAGCTCCTATAATTCACCCCTCCACTTT. Its translation: CASGTRTGPHASSYNSPLHF.

The chain combines TRBV18 with TRBJ1-2; D might be TRBD1 (6 bases). The germline CDR1 and CDR2 sequences are KGHSH and LQKENI. The V and J ends lost 3 bases and 2 bases respectively, with 13 bases between them. This CDR3 is 15 amino acids long. The CDR3 is CASSPPLGTNYGYTF. The CDR3 DNA sequence: TGTGCCAGCTCACCGCCTTTGGGGACAAACTATGGCTACACCTTC.

The chain has TRBV6-5 and TRBJ1-3; D gene ambiguous. Trimming pared 4 bases from V and 8 bases from J, leaving 6 bases between. Germline CDR1 reads MNHEY; CDR2 reads SVGAGI. The CDR3 has 11 residues. In DNA, the CDR3 is TGTGCCAGCAGTTCGGGATACACCATATATTTT. Amino acid sequence: CASSSGYTIYF.

This clone was detected only a few times. The chain employs TRBV5-5 and TRBJ2-4; D not resolved. V was clipped by 0 bases and J by 8 bases, with 3 bases between them. The V gene's germline CDR1 is SGHKS and CDR2 YYEKEE (reference sequence). The CDR3 is 11 amino acids. Here the CDR3 DNA reads TGTGCCAGCAGCTTGGGGGACATTCAGTACTTC. It specifies CASSLGDIQYF.

V usage is TRBV7-2 and J usage is TRBJ1-2, with 9 nucleotides matching TRBD1. Germline lookup yields CDR1 SGHTA and CDR2 FQGNSA. The CDR3 consists of 14 residues. V gave up 6 bases and J gave up 0 bases; unmatched junction bases: 2. The CDR3 reads CASRTGGSNYGYTF. CDR3 nucleotides: TGTGCCAGCAGGACAGGGGGATCTAACTATGGCTACACCTTC.

This CDR3 is CASIVRGLGTNNYGYTF. The DNA for the CDR3 is TGTGCCAGCATAGTAAGAGGCCTCGGGACGAACAACTATGGCTACACCTTC. The chain uses TRBV5-8 and TRBJ1-2; D is perhaps TRBD1 (5 bases). V was cut by 6 bases and J by 2 bases, with 23 bases left in between. The CDR3 has 17 residues. CDR1 is SGHTS and CDR2 is YDEGEE in the germline V gene.

This chain connects TRBV5-6 to TRBJ2-1; 9 positions match TRBD1. Losses at the gene ends were 4 bases for V and 8 bases for J; bases not matched to a gene: 7. The germline V gene encodes CDR1 SGHDT and CDR2 YYEEEE. This CDR3 is built from 14 residues. The CDR3 bases are TGTGCCAGCAGCCCCGGGACAGGGAACTATGAGCAGTTCTTC. Protein sequence: CASSPGTGNYEQFF. Full variable domain (missing parts from reference TRBV5-6 and TRBJ2-1): DAGVTQSPTHLIKTRGQQVTLRCSPKSGHDTVSWYQQALGQGPQFIFQYYEEEERQRGNFPDRFSGHQFPNYSSELNVNALLLGDSALYLCASSPGTGNYEQFFGPGTRLTVL.

The V call is TRBV7-9, the J call TRBJ1-2; TRBD1 aligns across 7 bases. J was trimmed by 2 bases and V by 3 bases; bases with no gene match: 9. The CDR3 consists of 16 residues. Germline CDR1 is SEHNR and CDR2 is FQNEAQ (reference sequence). This CDR3 reads CASSLRGGRENYGYTF. DNA for the CDR3: TGTGCCAGCAGCTTGAGAGGGGGCCGAGAAAACTATGGCTACACCTTC.

The chain couples TRBV13 to TRBJ1-4; D remains unclear. V shed 0 bases and J shed 7 bases, with 6 bases lying between them. Germline CDR1 PRHDT, CDR2 FYEKMQ (reference sequence). This CDR3 has 13 residues. The CDR3 is CASSLGSGEKLFF. DNA for the CDR3: TGTGCCAGCAGCTTAGGGAGTGGTGAAAAACTGTTTTTT.